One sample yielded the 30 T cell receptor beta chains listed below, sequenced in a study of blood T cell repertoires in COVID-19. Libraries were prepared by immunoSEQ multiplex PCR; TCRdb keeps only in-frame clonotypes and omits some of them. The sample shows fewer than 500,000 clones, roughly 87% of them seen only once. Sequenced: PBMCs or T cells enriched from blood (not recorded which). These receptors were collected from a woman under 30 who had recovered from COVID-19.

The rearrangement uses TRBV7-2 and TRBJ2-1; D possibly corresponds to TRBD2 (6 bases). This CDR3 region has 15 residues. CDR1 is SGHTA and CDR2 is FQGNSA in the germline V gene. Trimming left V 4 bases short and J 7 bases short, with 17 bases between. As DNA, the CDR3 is TGTGCCAGCAGCTCTAAACGGGACTCTTATAATGAGCAGTTCTTC. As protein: CASSSKRDSYNEQFF.

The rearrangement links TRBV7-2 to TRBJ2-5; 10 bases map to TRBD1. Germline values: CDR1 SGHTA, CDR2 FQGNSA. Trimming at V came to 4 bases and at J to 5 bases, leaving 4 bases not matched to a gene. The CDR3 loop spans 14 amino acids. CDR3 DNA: TGTGCCAGCAGCTCGGGACAGGGGTGGGAGACCCAGTACTTC. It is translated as CASSSGQGWETQYF.

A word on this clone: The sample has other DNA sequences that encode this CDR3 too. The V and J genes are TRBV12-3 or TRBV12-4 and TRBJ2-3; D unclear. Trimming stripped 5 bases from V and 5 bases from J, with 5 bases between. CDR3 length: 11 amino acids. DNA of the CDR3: TGTGCCAGCAGTCTGAGAGATACGCAGTATTTT. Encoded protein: CASSLRDTQYF.

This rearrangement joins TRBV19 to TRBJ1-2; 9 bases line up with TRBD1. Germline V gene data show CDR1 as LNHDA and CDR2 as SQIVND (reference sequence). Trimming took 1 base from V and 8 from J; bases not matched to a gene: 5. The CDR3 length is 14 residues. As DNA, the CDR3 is TGTGCCAGTAGTATAGCCCCGGGACAGGGAGGCTACACCTTC. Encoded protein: CASSIAPGQGGYTF.

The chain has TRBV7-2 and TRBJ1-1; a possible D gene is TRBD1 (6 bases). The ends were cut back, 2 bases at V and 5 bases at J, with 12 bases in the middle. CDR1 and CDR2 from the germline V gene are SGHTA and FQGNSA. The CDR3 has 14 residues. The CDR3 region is CASSLYGGETEAFF. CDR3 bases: TGTGCCAGCAGCTTATATGGGGGCGAGACTGAAGCTTTCTTT.

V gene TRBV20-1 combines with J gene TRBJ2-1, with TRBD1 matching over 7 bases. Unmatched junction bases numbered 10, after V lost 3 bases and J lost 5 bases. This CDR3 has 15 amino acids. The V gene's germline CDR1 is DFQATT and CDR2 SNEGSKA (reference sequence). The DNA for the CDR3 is TGCAGTGCTAGTGGGACAAGGGGGCCTGACAATGAGCAGTTCTTC. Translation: CSASGTRGPDNEQFF.

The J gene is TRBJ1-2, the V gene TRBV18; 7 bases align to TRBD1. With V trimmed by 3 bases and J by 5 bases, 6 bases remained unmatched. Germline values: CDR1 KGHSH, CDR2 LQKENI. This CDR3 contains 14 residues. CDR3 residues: CASSPTGVGYGYTF. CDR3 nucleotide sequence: TGTGCCAGCTCACCCACAGGGGTTGGGTATGGCTACACCTTC.

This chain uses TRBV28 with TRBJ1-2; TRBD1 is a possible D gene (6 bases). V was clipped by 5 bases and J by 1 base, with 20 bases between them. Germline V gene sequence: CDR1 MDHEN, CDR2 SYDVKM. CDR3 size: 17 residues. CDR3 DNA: TGTGCCAGCAGTCCCGGACAGAACCTCCTTAATAACTATGGCTACACCTTC. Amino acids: CASSPGQNLLNNYGYTF.

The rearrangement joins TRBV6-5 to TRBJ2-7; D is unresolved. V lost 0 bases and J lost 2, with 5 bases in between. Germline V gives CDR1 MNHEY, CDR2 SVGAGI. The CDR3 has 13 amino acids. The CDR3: CASSYSYTYEQYF. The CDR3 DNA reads TGTGCCAGCAGTTACTCTTATACCTACGAGCAGTACTTC.

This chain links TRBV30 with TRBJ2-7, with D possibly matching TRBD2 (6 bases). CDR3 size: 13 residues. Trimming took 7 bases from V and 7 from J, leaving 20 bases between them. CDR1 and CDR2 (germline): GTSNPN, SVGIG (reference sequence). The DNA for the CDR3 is TGTGCCTCCTCAGGATCTCCTGGGGGGGAGCAGTACTTC. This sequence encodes CASSGSPGGEQYF.

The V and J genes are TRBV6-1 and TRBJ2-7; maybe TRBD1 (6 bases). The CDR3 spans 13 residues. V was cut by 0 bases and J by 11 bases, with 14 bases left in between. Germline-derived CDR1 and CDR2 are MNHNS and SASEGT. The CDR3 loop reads CASSEARQAPKYF. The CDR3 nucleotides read TGTGCCAGCAGTGAAGCGAGACAGGCACCCAAGTACTTC.

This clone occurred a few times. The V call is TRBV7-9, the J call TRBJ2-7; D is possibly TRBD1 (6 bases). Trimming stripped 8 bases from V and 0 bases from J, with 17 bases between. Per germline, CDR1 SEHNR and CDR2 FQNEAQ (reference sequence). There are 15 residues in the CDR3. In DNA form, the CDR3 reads TGTGCCAGCTCGCCGGCGACAGGTGCCTCCTACGAGCAGTACTTC. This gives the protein CASSPATGASYEQYF.

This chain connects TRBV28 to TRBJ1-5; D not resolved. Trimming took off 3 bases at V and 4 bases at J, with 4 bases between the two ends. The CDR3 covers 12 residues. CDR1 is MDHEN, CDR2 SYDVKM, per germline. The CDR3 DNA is TGTGCCAGCAGTTTTGTAAATCAGCCCCAGCATTTT. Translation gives CASSFVNQPQHF.

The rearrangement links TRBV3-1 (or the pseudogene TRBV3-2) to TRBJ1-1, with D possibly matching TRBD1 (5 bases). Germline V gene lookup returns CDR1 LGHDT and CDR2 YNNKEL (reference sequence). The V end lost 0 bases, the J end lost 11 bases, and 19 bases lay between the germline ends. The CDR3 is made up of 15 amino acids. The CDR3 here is CASSQEVGEGVKAFF. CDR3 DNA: TGTGCCAGCAGCCAAGAGGTAGGAGAAGGGGTGAAGGCTTTCTTT.

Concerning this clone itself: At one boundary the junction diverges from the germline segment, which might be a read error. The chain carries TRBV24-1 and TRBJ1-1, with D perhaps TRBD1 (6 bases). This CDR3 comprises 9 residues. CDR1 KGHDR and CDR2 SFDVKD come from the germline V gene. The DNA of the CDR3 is TGTGCCACCAGTTCATGGACAGCCTTT. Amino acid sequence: CATSSWTAF.

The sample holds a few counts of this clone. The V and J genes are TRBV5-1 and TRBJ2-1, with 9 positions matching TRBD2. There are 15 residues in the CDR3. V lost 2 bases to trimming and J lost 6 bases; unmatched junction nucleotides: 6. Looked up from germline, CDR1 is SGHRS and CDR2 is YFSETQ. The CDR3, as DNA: TGCGCCAGCAGCTTTAGCGGGGGAAGTGGCAATGAGCAGTTCTTC. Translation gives CASSFSGGSGNEQFF.

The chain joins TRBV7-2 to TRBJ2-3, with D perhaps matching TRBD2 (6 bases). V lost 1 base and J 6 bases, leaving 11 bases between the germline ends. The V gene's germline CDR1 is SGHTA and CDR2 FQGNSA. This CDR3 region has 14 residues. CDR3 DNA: TGTGCCAGCAGCTTAGTTTTTCGGGGGGATACGCAGTATTTT. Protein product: CASSLVFRGDTQYF. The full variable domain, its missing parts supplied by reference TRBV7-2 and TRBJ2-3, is GAGVSQSPSNKVTEKGKDVELRCDPISGHTALYWYRQSLGQGLEFLIYFQGNSAPDKSGLPSDRFSAERTGGSVSTLTIQRTQQEDSAVYLCASSLVFRGDTQYFGPGTRLTVL.

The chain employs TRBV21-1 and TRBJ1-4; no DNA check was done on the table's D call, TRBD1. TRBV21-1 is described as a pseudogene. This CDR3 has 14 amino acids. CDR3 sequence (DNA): TGTGCCAGCAGCAACAGGGGGGCGGATGAAAAACTGTTTTTT. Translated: CASSNRGADEKLFF.

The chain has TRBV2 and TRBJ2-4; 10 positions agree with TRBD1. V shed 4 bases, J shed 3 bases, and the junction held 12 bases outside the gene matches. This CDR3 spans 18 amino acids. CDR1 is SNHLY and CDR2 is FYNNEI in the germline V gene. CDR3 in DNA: TGTGCCAGCAGTGCCGACAGGGGGCCGGACGTTGGCAAAAACATTCAGTACTTC. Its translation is CASSADRGPDVGKNIQYF.

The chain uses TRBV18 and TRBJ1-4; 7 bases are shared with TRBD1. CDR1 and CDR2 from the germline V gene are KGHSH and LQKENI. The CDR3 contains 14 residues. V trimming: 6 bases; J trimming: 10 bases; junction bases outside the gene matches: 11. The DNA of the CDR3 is TGTGCCAGCTCTCAGACAGGGCCGTTTGGAAAACTGTTTTTT. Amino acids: CASSQTGPFGKLFF.

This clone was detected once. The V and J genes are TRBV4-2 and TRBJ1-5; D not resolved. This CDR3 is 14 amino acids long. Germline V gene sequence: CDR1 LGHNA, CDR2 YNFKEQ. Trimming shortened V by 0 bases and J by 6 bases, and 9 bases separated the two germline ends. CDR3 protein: CASSQEKGGQPQHF. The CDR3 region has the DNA TGTGCCAGCAGCCAAGAGAAGGGAGGTCAGCCCCAGCATTTT.

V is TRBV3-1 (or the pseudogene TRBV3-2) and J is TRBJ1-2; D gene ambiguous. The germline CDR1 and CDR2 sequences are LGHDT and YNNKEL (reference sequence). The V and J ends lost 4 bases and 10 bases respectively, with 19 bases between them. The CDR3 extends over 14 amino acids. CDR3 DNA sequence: TGTGCCAGCAGCCCCCGACAACTCTACAAGGTCTACACCTTC. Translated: CASSPRQLYKVYTF.

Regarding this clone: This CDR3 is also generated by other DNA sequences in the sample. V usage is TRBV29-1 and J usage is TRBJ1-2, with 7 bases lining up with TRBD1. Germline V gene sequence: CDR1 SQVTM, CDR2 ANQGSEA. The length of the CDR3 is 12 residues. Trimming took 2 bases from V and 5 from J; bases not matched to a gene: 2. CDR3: CSVETGVYGYTF. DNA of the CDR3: TGCAGCGTTGAAACAGGGGTGTATGGCTACACCTTC.

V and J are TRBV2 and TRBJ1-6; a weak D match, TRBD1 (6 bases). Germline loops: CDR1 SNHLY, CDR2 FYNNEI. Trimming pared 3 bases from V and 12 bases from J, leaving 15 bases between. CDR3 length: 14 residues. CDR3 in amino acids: CASSEGNRDLPLHF. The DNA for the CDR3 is TGTGCCAGCAGTGAGGGGAACAGGGACCTACCCCTCCACTTT.

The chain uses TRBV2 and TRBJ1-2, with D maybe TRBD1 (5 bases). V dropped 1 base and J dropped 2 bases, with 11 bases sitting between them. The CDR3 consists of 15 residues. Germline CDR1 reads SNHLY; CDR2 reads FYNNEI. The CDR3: CASSEEGRVNYGYTF. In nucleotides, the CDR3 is TGTGCCAGCAGTGAAGAGGGGAGGGTAAACTATGGCTACACCTTC. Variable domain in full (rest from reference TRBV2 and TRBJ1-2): EPEVTQTPSHQVTQMGQEVILRCVPISNHLYFYWYRQILGQKVEFLVSFYNNEISEKSEIFDDQFSVERPDGSNFTLKIRSTKLEDSAMYFCASSEEGRVNYGYTFGSGTRLTVV.

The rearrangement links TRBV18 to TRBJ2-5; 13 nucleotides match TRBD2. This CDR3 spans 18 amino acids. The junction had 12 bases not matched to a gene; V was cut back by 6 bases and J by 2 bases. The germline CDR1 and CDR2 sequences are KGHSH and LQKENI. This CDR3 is CASSRRGLAGSQQETQYF. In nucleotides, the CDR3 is TGTGCCAGCTCCCGTCGGGGACTAGCGGGGTCCCAACAAGAGACCCAGTACTTC.

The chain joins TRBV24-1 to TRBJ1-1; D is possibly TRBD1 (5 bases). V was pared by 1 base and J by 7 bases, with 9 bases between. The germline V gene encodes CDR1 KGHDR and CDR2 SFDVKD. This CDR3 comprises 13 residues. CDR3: CATSDLSDSEAFF. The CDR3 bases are TGTGCCACCAGTGATTTATCCGACAGTGAAGCTTTCTTT.

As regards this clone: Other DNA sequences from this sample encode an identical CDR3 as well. This CDR3 reads CAWSLGTGNTEAFF. DNA of the CDR3: TGTGCCTGGAGCCTCGGGACAGGGAACACTGAAGCTTTCTTT. The chain is built from TRBV30 and TRBJ1-1, with TRBD1 matching 8 bases. The CDR3 is 14 amino acids. Losses at the gene ends were 3 bases for V and 1 base for J; bases not matched to a gene: 4. Germline V gene sequence: CDR1 GTSNPN, CDR2 SVGIG (reference sequence).

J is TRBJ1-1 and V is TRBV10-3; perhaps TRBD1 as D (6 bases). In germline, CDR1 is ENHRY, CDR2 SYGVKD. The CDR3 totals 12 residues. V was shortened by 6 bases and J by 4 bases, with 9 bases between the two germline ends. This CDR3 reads CAIRKGGTEAFF. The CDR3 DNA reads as TGTGCCATCAGAAAAGGGGGCACTGAAGCTTTCTTT.

In DNA form, the CDR3 reads TGTGCCAGCAGTGGACCGACAGGGCGGAGGTATGGCTACACCTTC. This codes for CASSGPTGRRYGYTF. The chain joins TRBV6-4 to TRBJ1-2, with 7 bases lining up with TRBD1. The length of the CDR3 is 15 residues. Unmatched junction bases numbered 10, after V lost 4 bases and J lost 5 bases. Germline CDR1 MRHNA, CDR2 SNTAGT.